The 18 T cell receptor beta chains listed next were all sequenced from one sample in a study of blood T cell repertoires in COVID-19. Measured with immunoSEQ multiplex PCR; TCRdb has only the in-frame clones, and not every one. The data contain 150,000 to 200,000 clones, around nine tenths of them singletons. Input material: peripheral blood. The receptors were sampled from a man aged 18 to 30 with active or convalescent COVID-19.

This clone was counted a few times. This chain links TRBV6-5 with TRBJ1-1, with D maybe TRBD1 (5 bases). V was pared by 6 bases and J by 9 bases, with 20 bases between. Germline V gene data show CDR1 as MNHEY and CDR2 as SVGAGI. The CDR3 extends over 14 amino acids. CDR3 nucleotide sequence: TGTGCCAGCAGGCTCAGCCGGGACTCTTTTCAAGCTTTCTTT. It codes for CASRLSRDSFQAFF.

The CDR3 nucleotides are TGTGCCAGCTCACCGGCGGGCCCGGGCACAGATACGCAGTATTTT. Translated: CASSPAGPGTDTQYF. The chain recombines TRBV18 with TRBJ2-3, with D possibly matching TRBD2 (5 bases). There are 15 residues in the CDR3. The V and J ends lost 3 bases and 1 base respectively, with 11 bases between them. Germline-derived CDR1 and CDR2 are KGHSH and LQKENI.

The V and J genes are TRBV27 and TRBJ2-1, with a tentative D call TRBD1 (5 bases). Germline loops: CDR1 MNHEY, CDR2 SMNVEV (reference sequence). The CDR3 covers 14 residues. V lost 2 bases and J lost 4, with 9 bases in between. CDR3 bases: TGTGCCAGCAGTTTAGTGGACACATACAATGAGCAGTTCTTC. The encoded protein is CASSLVDTYNEQFF.

The chain is built from TRBV28 and TRBJ2-7, with TRBD1 matching over 7 bases. Germline V lookup: CDR1 MDHEN, CDR2 SYDVKM. This CDR3 region has 15 residues. V dropped 9 bases and J dropped 0; count of bases not matched to a gene: 11. CDR3 region: CASQSGTASSYEQYV. The CDR3, as DNA: TGTGCCAGTCAATCCGGGACAGCGAGCTCCTACGAGCAGTACGTC.

V and J are TRBV7-8 and TRBJ2-2; D possibly corresponds to TRBD2 (6 bases). Germline-derived CDR1 and CDR2 are SGHVS and FQNEAQ. V was shortened by 2 bases and J by 8 bases, with 6 bases between the two germline ends. The CDR3 runs to 12 residues. The CDR3 here is CASSLRGGELFF. The DNA of the CDR3 is TGTGCCAGCAGCTTACGGGGGGGGGAGCTGTTTTTT.

The J gene is TRBJ1-1, the V gene TRBV29-1, with D hard to call. Germline V lookup: CDR1 SQVTM, CDR2 ANQGSEA. CDR3 length: 14 amino acids. V was trimmed by 1 base and J by 0 bases, leaving 9 bases between them. CDR3 in DNA: TGCAGCGTTGAAGTTACAGTAATGAACACTGAAGCTTTCTTT. As protein: CSVEVTVMNTEAFF.

The gene calls are TRBV7-9 and TRBJ1-4, with 7 bases that match TRBD1. This CDR3 contains 16 residues. J was trimmed by 0 bases and V by 6 bases; bases with no gene match: 7. Germline CDR1 and CDR2: SEHNR and FQNEAQ (reference sequence). CDR3 bases: TGTGCCAGCAGTAGGGACAGCCTTGCAACTAATGAAAAACTGTTTTTT. It translates to CASSRDSLATNEKLFF.

The rearrangement joins TRBV19 to TRBJ2-5, with TRBD2 matching over 9 bases. The germline V gene has CDR1 LNHDA and CDR2 SQIVND (reference sequence). This CDR3 has 16 residues. V was pared by 3 bases and J by 1 base, with 6 bases of the junction left unmatched. CDR3 DNA sequence: TGTGCCAGTAGTATTCGCGGGAGGGTCCCCCAAGAGACCCAGTACTTC. Its translation: CASSIRGRVPQETQYF.

The V and J genes are TRBV6-5 and TRBJ1-2; 8 bases are shared with TRBD1. V was clipped by 3 bases and J by 5 bases; unmatched bases: 11. This CDR3 has 16 amino acids. Germline V gives CDR1 MNHEY, CDR2 SVGAGI. The CDR3 protein is CASSYTGGNGGYGYTF. CDR3 bases: TGTGCCAGCAGTTATACAGGGGGAAACGGCGGATATGGCTACACCTTC.

This clone was seen once. The rearrangement links TRBV19 to TRBJ2-1; D is possibly TRBD1 (5 bases). This CDR3 has 14 amino acids. The V end was cut by 5 bases, the J end by 10 bases, with 18 bases between. Germline V gene sequence: CDR1 LNHDA, CDR2 SQIVND (reference sequence). The CDR3 DNA follows: TGTGCCAGTAGTCAGCGAGCCGACGACAGAGAGCAGTTCTTC. Amino acid sequence: CASSQRADDREQFF.

The chain joins TRBV11-2 to TRBJ1-1, with a tentative D call TRBD1 (5 bases). The ends were cut back, 0 bases at V and 1 base at J, with 6 bases in the middle. The germline V gene encodes CDR1 SGHAT and CDR2 FQNNGV. The CDR3 covers 14 residues. CDR3 in DNA: TGTGCCAGCAGCTTAGATACAGGGAACACTGAAGCTTTCTTT. Protein: CASSLDTGNTEAFF.

V is TRBV5-1 and J is TRBJ1-1, with 9 positions matching TRBD1. V lost 5 bases, J lost 4 bases, and 9 bases stayed unmatched. CDR3 length: 15 amino acids. CDR1 is SGHRS, CDR2 YFSETQ, per germline. In DNA form, the CDR3 reads TGCGCCAGCAGGGCCTCCGCGGACAGGGGCACTGAAGCTTTCTTT. Translating it yields CASRASADRGTEAFF. Looking up the rest from reference TRBV5-1 and TRBJ1-1 gives the full variable domain: KAGVTQTPRYLIKTRGQQVTLSCSPISGHRSVSWYQQTPGQGLQFLFEYFSETQRNKGNFPGRFSGRQFSNSRSEMNVSTLELGDSALYLCASRASADRGTEAFFGQGTRLTVV.

The gene calls are TRBV5-1 and TRBJ1-2, with D maybe TRBD1 (6 bases). The length of the CDR3 is 19 residues. Trimming removed 3 bases at V and 3 bases at J, with 27 bases between. CDR1 is SGHRS, CDR2 YFSETQ, per germline. The CDR3 nucleotides read TGCGCCAGCAGCTCCCGATACCCTGGCGTTCAAGGACAGTACTATGGCTACACCTTC. This sequence encodes CASSSRYPGVQGQYYGYTF.

The V and J genes are TRBV5-8 and TRBJ1-6; 11 bases match TRBD1. CDR1 and CDR2 (germline): SGHTS, YDEGEE. The CDR3 extends over 14 amino acids. Trimming took 2 bases from V and 16 from J; bases not matched to a gene: 8. CDR3 loop: CASSFWTGGDSLHF. CDR3 sequence (DNA): TGTGCCAGCAGCTTTTGGACAGGGGGCGATTCACTCCACTTT.

This rearrangement joins TRBV18 to TRBJ1-3; D uncertain. CDR1 KGHSH and CDR2 LQKENI come from the germline V gene. Trimming stripped 8 bases from V and 0 bases from J, with 14 bases between. The length of the CDR3 is 15 residues. The CDR3 nucleotides are TGTGCCAGCCCCTTAACGGAGGACTCTGGAAACACCATATATTTT. Translation gives CASPLTEDSGNTIYF.

This rearrangement joins TRBV5-6 to TRBJ1-1; TRBD1 agrees at 7 bases. Germline V lookup: CDR1 SGHDT, CDR2 YYEEEE. The CDR3 runs to 18 residues. Unmatched junction bases numbered 13, after V lost 0 bases and J lost 2 bases. This CDR3 reads CASSLGDVRGLTNTEAFF. DNA for the CDR3: TGTGCCAGCAGCTTGGGAGACGTTAGGGGGCTGACAAACACTGAAGCTTTCTTT.

A single count supports this clone. Here the CDR3 omits its conserved ending phenylalanine or tryptophan, so a read error is the likely source. It is unclear where the CDR3 begins or ends on the DNA, so no DNA is shown, and the CDR3 is as TCRdb lists it. This chain uses TRBV20-1 with TRBJ2-7; the D call of TRBD2 is as the table states it, not checked on the DNA. The CDR3 is 11 residues long, ends included. Germline V lookup: CDR1 DFQATT, CDR2 SNEGSKA (reference sequence). CDR3 in amino acids: CSARDKLAGVI.

The V gene is TRBV27, the J gene TRBJ2-1; TRBD2 aligns across 7 bases. Germline V gene sequence: CDR1 MNHEY, CDR2 SMNVEV (reference sequence). Trimming removed 2 bases from V and 5 bases from J; junction bases left unmatched: 6. The CDR3 covers 15 residues. CDR3 loop: CASSLTGGRNNEQFF. The CDR3 bases are TGTGCCAGCAGTTTAACGGGGGGTCGAAACAATGAGCAGTTCTTC.